This T cell receptor beta chain was observed in a study of cytomegalovirus exposure and HLA in healthy donors. The PCR was carried out with 60 Vbeta primers and 13 Jbeta primers. TCRdb keeps only in-frame clones here, not all; method: immunoSEQ multiplex PCR. Of roughly 150,000 clones listed, roughly 84% are singletons. The TCR sequence derives from a young woman in good health and CMV-seronegative. Sequencing input: PBMCs.

CDR3 bases: TGTGCCAGCACCCGGGGACGGGAGAATTCACCCCTCCACTTT. Amino acids: CASTRGRENSPLHF. The chain couples TRBV6-5 to TRBJ1-6; TRBD1 is a possible D gene (5 bases). The V end lost 7 bases, the J end lost 7 bases, and 14 bases lay between the germline ends. CDR1 is MNHEY and CDR2 is SVGAGI in the germline V gene. CDR3 length: 14 residues.